These T cell receptor beta chains were read from a single sample in a study of cytotoxic CD8 clonotypes in ibrutinib-treated CLL. The method was immunoSEQ multiplex PCR; TCRdb's version includes in-frame clones alone and lacks a portion of them. This table has about 17,000 clones, roughly three fifths appearing once. Source: PBMCs, taken after 12 months of ibrutinib treatment. These receptor sequences come from a human donor with chronic lymphocytic leukemia. Each CDR3 is given with its conserved first and last residue. The D gene is left open where the match is weak. The size of a clone is reported for some rows only, either as once, few or many, or as a class for expanded clones.

clone size,V gene,D gene,J gene,CDR3 protein,CDR3 DNA
NA,TRBV11-3,TRBD2,TRBJ2-1,CASSRGLAGDQQFF,TGTGCCAGCAGCCGAGGACTAGCGGGAGACCAGCAGTTCTTC
NA,TRBV5-1,NA,TRBJ2-6,CASSLGDRLFGANVLTF,TGCGCCAGCAGCTTAGGAGACAGGCTGTTTGGGGCCAACGTCCTGACTTTC
NA,TRBV4-1,NA,TRBJ2-3,CASSQDAARSTDTQYF,TGCGCCAGCAGCCAAGATGCGGCTCGAAGCACAGATACGCAGTATTTT
NA,TRBV18,NA,TRBJ2-1,CASSLGTRDNEQFF,TGTGCCAGCTCACTGGGGACACGCGACAATGAGCAGTTCTTC
NA,TRBV11-2,NA,TRBJ2-2,CASNLGSGELFF,TGTGCCAGCAACTTGGGGTCCGGGGAGCTGTTTTTT
NA,TRBV28,NA,TRBJ1-2,CASSPTSYGYTF,TGTGCCAGCAGTCCTACATCCTATGGCTACACCTTC
few,TRBV25-1,NA,TRBJ2-5,CASSEAQGRQTQYF,TGTGCCAGCAGTGAGGCCCAGGGCAGGCAGACCCAGTACTTC
once,TRBV20-1,NA,TRBJ2-5,CAALGETQYF,TGCGCCGCCCTCGGGGAGACCCAGTACTTC
NA,TRBV7-6,TRBD2,TRBJ2-3,CASSRLAADTQYF,TGTGCCAGCAGCAGACTAGCGGCAGATACGCAGTATTTT
few,TRBV6-5,NA,TRBJ1-5,CASSSGNQPQHF,TGTGCCAGCAGTTCCGGCAATCAGCCCCAGCATTTT
NA,TRBV6-6,NA,TRBJ2-1,CASSPAPYDEQFF,TGTGCCAGCTCACCGGCGCCCTACGATGAGCAGTTCTTC
NA,TRBV19,TRBD1,TRBJ2-7,CASRNGQDPEQYF,TGTGCCAGTAGGAATGGACAGGACCCCGAGCAGTACTTC
NA,TRBV6-5,TRBD1,TRBJ2-5,CASSYRQGLVAQYF,TGTGCCAGCAGTTACAGACAGGGCCTAGTGGCCCAGTACTTC
NA,TRBV15,NA,TRBJ2-3,CATSRDLGMDTQYF,TGTGCCACCAGCAGAGATTTAGGAATGGATACGCAGTATTTT
NA,TRBV7-3,TRBD2,TRBJ2-3,CASSQGDRAGTQYF,TGTGCCAGCAGCCAAGGGGATAGAGCGGGGACGCAGTATTTT
NA,TRBV30,TRBD2,TRBJ2-3,CAWSGLAGGIDTQYF,TGTGCCTGGTCGGGACTAGCGGGAGGGATAGATACGCAGTATTTT
NA,TRBV19,TRBD2,TRBJ2-7,CASSIAGGRTYEQYF,TGTGCCAGTAGTATCGCGGGAGGGCGGACCTACGAGCAGTACTTC
NA,TRBV7-9,NA,TRBJ2-7,CASSLGVGSGYEQYF,TGTGCCAGCAGCTTAGGGGTCGGGAGTGGTTACGAGCAGTACTTC
NA,TRBV7-9,NA,TRBJ2-7,CASSPRAPRGIHEQYF,TGTGCCAGCAGCCCCCGGGCCCCGAGAGGGATCCACGAGCAGTACTTC
NA,TRBV18,TRBD1,TRBJ1-1,CASSPIHRTGGENTEAFF,TGTGCCAGCTCACCAATTCATCGGACAGGGGGGGAGAACACTGAAGCTTTCTTT
NA,TRBV5-1,TRBD1,TRBJ1-2,CASSSGTGANYGYTF,TGCGCCAGCAGCTCCGGGACAGGGGCCAACTATGGCTACACCTTC
NA,TRBV7-9,NA,TRBJ1-3,CASSTGPGGSGNTIYF,TGTGCCAGCAGCACTGGGCCGGGTGGGTCTGGAAACACCATATATTTT
NA,TRBV5-1,NA,TRBJ2-1,CASSRWSSYNEQFF,TGCGCCAGCAGCAGGTGGTCTTCCTACAATGAGCAGTTCTTC
few,TRBV28,TRBD1,TRBJ2-5,CASSLPRSRGQETQYF,TGTGCCAGCAGTTTACCTCGGAGCAGGGGGCAAGAGACCCAGTACTTC
few,TRBV5-5,NA,TRBJ2-5,CASSGEQQETQYF,TGTGCCAGCAGCGGGGAACAGCAAGAGACCCAGTACTTC
NA,TRBV10-2,TRBD1,TRBJ1-1,CASRGQTNTEAFF,TGCGCCAGCAGGGGACAGACGAACACTGAAGCTTTCTTT
NA,TRBV6-8,NA,TRBJ2-1,CASSYRRSPSNEQFF,TGTGCCAGCAGTTACAGGAGGAGTCCATCCAATGAGCAGTTCTTC
once,TRBV18,TRBD2,TRBJ2-5,CASSPPGGYQETQYF,TGTGCCAGCTCACCACCGGGAGGGTACCAAGAGACCCAGTACTTC
NA,TRBV28,NA,TRBJ2-5,CASSPGTLRETQYF,TGTGCCAGCAGCCCCGGGACCCTACGAGAGACCCAGTACTTC
once,TRBV9,TRBD2,TRBJ2-3,CASSLAGTSGSTDTQYF,TGTGCCAGCAGCCTCGCTGGGACTAGCGGGAGTACAGATACGCAGTATTTT
NA,TRBV29-1,TRBD1,TRBJ2-1,CSVRTGGGEQFF,TGCAGCGTTCGGACAGGAGGTGGTGAGCAGTTCTTC
NA,TRBV7-9,NA,TRBJ2-3,CASSLALDGSDTQYF,TGTGCCAGCAGCTTAGCTTTGGACGGCTCAGATACGCAGTATTTT
NA,TRBV29-1,NA,TRBJ1-1,CSVEPTPAGEAFF,TGCAGCGTTGAACCTACCCCGGCAGGTGAAGCTTTCTTT
once,TRBV4-1,NA,TRBJ2-4,CASSQALENIQYF,TGCGCCAGCAGCCAAGCTCTGGAAAACATTCAGTACTTC
NA,TRBV11-3,TRBD2,TRBJ2-7,CASSQGLAGRDEQYF,TGTGCCAGCAGCCAGGGACTAGCGGGAAGGGACGAGCAGTACTTC
few,TRBV19,TRBD1,TRBJ1-4,CASRPGQIATNEKLFF,TGTGCCAGTAGACCGGGACAGATAGCAACTAATGAAAAACTGTTTTTT
NA,TRBV21-1,NA,TRBJ2-1,CASSIPGATGSYNEQFF,TGTGCCAGCAGCATTCCGGGGGCGACAGGGTCCTACAATGAGCAGTTCTTC
NA,TRBV5-1,NA,TRBJ2-1,CASSLVASAANEQFF,TGCGCCAGCAGCTTGGTGGCTAGCGCGGCCAATGAGCAGTTCTTC
NA,TRBV7-2,NA,TRBJ2-5,CASSFTSGQETQYF,TGTGCCAGCAGCTTTACCAGCGGTCAAGAGACCCAGTACTTC
NA,TRBV30,NA,TRBJ2-3,CAWSPGPDTQYF,TGTGCCTGGAGTCCGGGCCCAGATACGCAGTATTTT
few,TRBV16,NA,TRBJ1-4,CASSQSRGEKLFF,TGTGCCAGCAGCCAATCGAGAGGGGAAAAACTGTTTTTT
NA,TRBV11-2,TRBD1,TRBJ2-7,CASSSGQGSDEQYF,TGTGCCAGCAGCTCGGGACAGGGATCAGACGAGCAGTACTTC
NA,TRBV7-7,TRBD1,TRBJ2-5,CASSSKQGKNQETQYF,TGTGCTAGCAGCTCAAAACAGGGGAAGAACCAAGAGACCCAGTACTTC
NA,TRBV28,NA,TRBJ2-1,CASSLVVGYYNEQFF,TGTGCCAGCAGTTTAGTAGTGGGTTACTACAATGAGCAGTTCTTC
few,TRBV7-9,TRBD2,TRBJ2-1,CATEETSRVYNEQFF,TGTGCCACCGAGGAGACTAGCCGGGTTTACAATGAGCAGTTCTTC
few,TRBV5-6,NA,TRBJ1-2,CASSFGAYYTF,TGTGCCAGCAGCTTCGGAGCGTACTACACCTTC
NA,TRBV18,NA,TRBJ2-3,CASSPQRSDTQYF,TGTGCCAGCTCACCACAACGCTCCGATACGCAGTATTTT
NA,TRBV2,TRBD1,TRBJ1-2,CASSGQGAAYGYTF,TGTGCCAGCAGTGGACAGGGGGCGGCCTATGGCTACACCTTC
NA,TRBV19,TRBD2,TRBJ2-3,CASSTREARAGERVDTQYF,TGTGCCAGTAGTACTCGGGAGGCGCGAGCGGGAGAAAGGGTAGATACGCAGTATTTT
NA,TRBV2,TRBD2,TRBJ2-3,CASSDYAGGGDTQYF,TGTGCCAGCAGTGACTACGCGGGGGGAGGGGATACGCAGTATTTT
few,TRBV19,NA,TRBJ2-7,CASSTRGPPYEQYF,TGTGCCAGTAGTACCCGGGGGCCACCCTACGAGCAGTACTTC
few,TRBV7-9,TRBD1,TRBJ1-3,CASSLQGVSGNTIYF,TGTGCCAGCAGTCTCCAGGGGGTTTCTGGAAACACCATATATTTT